A single sample gave rise to the 29 T cell receptor beta chains below, sequenced in a study of blood T cell repertoires in COVID-19. Clones were sequenced by immunoSEQ multiplex PCR, and TCRdb holds only the in-frame ones, with some missing. This sample has around 200,000 clones, with 88% found just once. The specimen sequenced was PBMCs or T cells enriched from blood (not recorded which). The receptor source for this set is a woman in her 30s who had recovered from COVID-19.

This chain joins TRBV4-3 and TRBJ2-1; D unclear. CDR1 LGHNA and CDR2 YSLEER come from the germline V gene. The length of the CDR3 is 14 residues. V dropped 0 bases and J dropped 9 bases, with 12 bases sitting between them. This chain's CDR3 is CASSQDPPKAEQFF. The CDR3 nucleotides are TGCGCCAGCAGCCAAGATCCGCCGAAAGCTGAGCAGTTCTTC.

Regarding this clone: Germline and junction disagree at one end, which may indicate a read error. The V call is TRBV11-2, the J call TRBJ1-1; weak D call: TRBD1 (5 bases). The germline V gene encodes CDR1 SGHAT and CDR2 FQNNGV. The CDR3 sequence is 13 residues long. The CDR3 region has the DNA TGTGCCAGCAGCCCCCCAGGGAACAGTGAAGCTTTCTTT. Protein sequence: CASSPPGNSEAFF. Full variable domain (remainder filled in from reference TRBV11-2 and TRBJ1-1): EAGVAQSPRYKIIEKRQSVAFWCNPISGHATLYWYQQILGQGPKLLIQFQNNGVVDDSQLPKDRFSAERLKGVDSTLKIQPAKLEDSAVYLCASSPPGNSEAFFGQGTRLTVV.

The CDR3 loop reads CASNRLMNTEAFF. The CDR3 nucleotides are TGTGCCAGCAACAGGCTCATGAACACTGAAGCTTTCTTT. The chain links TRBV28 to TRBJ1-1; perhaps TRBD1 as D (5 bases). The germline gives CDR1 MDHEN, CDR2 SYDVKM. This CDR3 contains 13 residues. The V end was cut by 7 bases, the J end by 0 bases, with 9 bases between.

This clone was observed a few times. The chain links TRBV5-1 to TRBJ1-6, with 7 positions matching TRBD1. Per the germline V gene, CDR1 is SGHRS and CDR2 is YFSETQ. Trimming removed 0 bases from V and 9 bases from J; junction bases left unmatched: 9. The CDR3 length is 16 residues. CDR3 residues: CASSLDLQGSGSPLHF. The DNA for the CDR3 is TGCGCCAGCAGCTTGGACTTACAGGGGAGCGGTTCACCCCTCCACTTT. The full variable domain, in which reference TRBV5-1 and TRBJ1-6 provide the parts outside the CDR3, is KAGVTQTPRYLIKTRGQQVTLSCSPISGHRSVSWYQQTPGQGLQFLFEYFSETQRNKGNFPGRFSGRQFSNSRSEMNVSTLELGDSALYLCASSLDLQGSGSPLHFGNGTRLTVT.

The chain links TRBV3-1 (or the pseudogene TRBV3-2) to TRBJ2-5, with TRBD1 matching 7 bases. V trimming: 6 bases; J trimming: 5 bases; junction bases outside the gene matches: 3. CDR1 is LGHDT, CDR2 YNNKEL, per germline (reference sequence). This CDR3 comprises 12 residues. CDR3 region: CASRRRGETQYF. DNA for the CDR3: TGTGCCAGCAGGCGCAGGGGGGAGACCCAGTACTTC.

The chain couples TRBV19 to TRBJ1-5, with D perhaps matching TRBD1 (5 bases). The V gene lost 4 bases and the J gene lost 6 bases, with 13 bases spanning the gap. Germline V CDR1 and CDR2: LNHDA, SQIVND (reference sequence). The CDR3 is 14 residues long. This chain's CDR3 is CASSTQGSGQPQHF. Written as DNA, the CDR3 is TGTGCCAGTAGTACGCAGGGCTCTGGTCAGCCCCAGCATTTT. Full variable domain (missing parts from reference TRBV19 and TRBJ1-5): DGGITQSPKYLFRKEGQNVTLSCEQNLNHDAMYWYRQDPGQGLRLIYYSQIVNDFQKGDIAEGYSVSREKKESFPLTVTSAQKNPTAFYLCASSTQGSGQPQHFGDGTRLSIL.

There are a few counts of this clone. V and J are TRBV5-4 and TRBJ1-2; D is possibly TRBD1 (5 bases). V was cut by 5 bases and J by 2 bases, with 13 bases left in between. Germline V lookup: CDR1 SGHNT, CDR2 YYREEE (reference sequence). The CDR3 has 14 residues. CDR3 loop: CASRTLGGNYGYTF. The CDR3, as DNA: TGTGCCAGCAGGACCTTGGGGGGGAACTATGGCTACACCTTC. Full variable domain (outside the CDR3, taken from reference TRBV5-4 and TRBJ1-2): ETGVTQSPTHLIKTRGQQVTLRCSSQSGHNTVSWYQQALGQGPQFIFQYYREEENGRGNFPPRFSGLQFPNYSSELNVNALELDDSALYLCASRTLGGNYGYTFGSGTRLTVV.

The chain joins TRBV6-5 to TRBJ2-7, with D possibly being TRBD1 (6 bases). The CDR3 loop spans 12 amino acids. Trimming stripped 5 bases from V and 6 bases from J, with 11 bases between. The germline CDR1 and CDR2 sequences are MNHEY and SVGAGI. The CDR3 DNA sequence: TGTGCCAGCAGTCGTACAGGGCTCGAGCAGTACTTC. This codes for CASSRTGLEQYF.

V is TRBV13 and J is TRBJ1-3; D is unresolved. Germline loops: CDR1 PRHDT, CDR2 FYEKMQ (reference sequence). V shed 2 bases and J shed 0 bases, with 11 bases lying between them. The CDR3 covers 16 residues. The CDR3 DNA sequence: TGTGCCAGCAGCTTAACTGAGGGTCTCTCTGGAAACACCATATATTTT. Its translation: CASSLTEGLSGNTIYF.

The J gene is TRBJ1-5, the V gene TRBV6-2 or TRBV6-3; 7 bases align to TRBD1. The CDR3 is 20 residues long. Unmatched junction bases numbered 16, after V lost 2 bases and J lost 0 bases. CDR1 and CDR2 (germline): MNHEY, SVGEGT. The CDR3, as DNA: TGTGCCAGCAGTTACGACCCGGCCGGGACAGTCACCTATAGCAATCAGCCCCAGCATTTT. Its protein product is CASSYDPAGTVTYSNQPQHF.

The genes are TRBV5-1 and TRBJ2-3; 8 nucleotides match TRBD1. Germline V CDR1 and CDR2: SGHRS, YFSETQ. The CDR3 length is 14 residues. V trimming: 6 bases; J trimming: 3 bases; junction bases outside the gene matches: 6. The CDR3 region has the DNA TGCGCCAGCAATTCAGGGGGCTGGACAGATACGCAGTATTTT. It specifies CASNSGGWTDTQYF.

This clone was found a few times. The chain is built from TRBV7-9 and TRBJ1-1, with TRBD1 matching 10 bases. Per the germline V gene, CDR1 is SEHNR and CDR2 is FQNEAQ (reference sequence). CDR3 length equals 15 residues. The V and J ends lost 5 bases and 4 bases, in that order; junction bases with no gene match: 7. CDR3 amino acids: CASSPRQGARTEAFF. The CDR3, as DNA: TGTGCCAGCAGCCCGAGACAGGGGGCGCGCACTGAAGCTTTCTTT.

This clone occurred once. The rearrangement joins TRBV15 to TRBJ1-3; D may be TRBD1 (6 bases). The CDR3 loop spans 17 amino acids. Germline V gene lookup returns CDR1 LNHNV and CDR2 YYDKDF (reference sequence). The V and J ends lost 0 bases and 0 bases respectively, with 12 bases between them. The CDR3 region has the DNA TGTGCCACCAGCAGAGATCCGGGACACAGCTCTGGAAACACCATATATTTT. Protein sequence: CATSRDPGHSSGNTIYF.

The genes are TRBV19 and TRBJ2-4, with D maybe TRBD2 (6 bases). Germline loops: CDR1 LNHDA, CDR2 SQIVND (reference sequence). The CDR3 covers 14 residues. V dropped 9 bases and J dropped 0 bases, with 12 bases sitting between them. The CDR3 sequence: CASQVGGAKNIQYF. Written as DNA, the CDR3 is TGTGCCAGCCAAGTCGGGGGAGCCAAAAACATTCAGTACTTC. The full variable domain, rest sourced from reference TRBV19 and TRBJ2-4, is DGGITQSPKYLFRKEGQNVTLSCEQNLNHDAMYWYRQDPGQGLRLIYYSQIVNDFQKGDIAEGYSVSREKKESFPLTVTSAQKNPTAFYLCASQVGGAKNIQYFGAGTRLSVL.

V gene TRBV27 combines with J gene TRBJ1-5, with D unresolved. The CDR3 loop spans 16 amino acids. The germline V gene has CDR1 MNHEY and CDR2 SMNVEV (reference sequence). V lost 3 bases and J 4 bases, leaving 16 bases between the germline ends. CDR3 in DNA: TGTGCCAGCAGTTTCGGAGGGTCTGGGCTTAATCAGCCCCAGCATTTT. Protein product: CASSFGGSGLNQPQHF.

Comments on this clone: The sample has other DNA sequences that encode this CDR3 too. The J gene is TRBJ1-2, the V gene TRBV19, with 8 bases that match TRBD1. Germline V lookup: CDR1 LNHDA, CDR2 SQIVND (reference sequence). CDR3 length equals 14 residues. J was trimmed by 2 bases and V by 5 bases; bases with no gene match: 4. The CDR3, as DNA: TGTGCCAGTAGTCCCCAGGGGGCCAACTATGGCTACACCTTC. Residues: CASSPQGANYGYTF. The entire variable domain, with the rest obtained from reference TRBV19 and TRBJ1-2, is as follows: DGGITQSPKYLFRKEGQNVTLSCEQNLNHDAMYWYRQDPGQGLRLIYYSQIVNDFQKGDIAEGYSVSREKKESFPLTVTSAQKNPTAFYLCASSPQGANYGYTFGSGTRLTVV.

This chain connects TRBV11-3 to TRBJ2-3; 9 nucleotides line up with TRBD1. After removal of 5 bases from V and 10 bases from J, the junction contained 10 bases not matched to a gene. The CDR3 totals 14 residues. The germline V gene has CDR1 SGHNT and CDR2 YENEEA. The CDR3 loop is CASSTGQGNSPQYF. DNA for the CDR3: TGTGCCAGCAGCACGGGACAGGGAAATAGTCCGCAGTATTTT.

The sample holds one count of this clone. The rearrangement joins TRBV4-3 to TRBJ2-5, with 9 nucleotides matching TRBD2. The length of the CDR3 is 18 residues. Germline CDR1 LGHNA, CDR2 YSLEER. J gave up 4 bases and V 1 base, and 13 bases lay outside the gene matches. In DNA, the CDR3 is TGCGCCAGCAGCCAAGGTTCAGGGTCGCTAGCGGGGTTAGAGACCCAGTACTTC. Translated: CASSQGSGSLAGLETQYF.

V gene TRBV9 combines with J gene TRBJ1-6; D ambiguous. Germline CDR1 and CDR2: SGDLS and YYNGEE. CDR3 length equals 13 residues. With 4 bases removed from V and 7 bases from J, the gap between germline ends came to 9 bases. The CDR3 DNA sequence: TGTGCCAGCAGCCCAACTATCAATTCACCCCTCCACTTT. Translated, it gives CASSPTINSPLHF.

The chain combines TRBV4-1 with TRBJ1-2; no reliable D call. Germline CDR1 reads MGHRA; CDR2 reads YSYEKL. V lost 1 base, J lost 0 bases, and 9 bases lay in between. The CDR3 sequence is 15 residues long. The DNA for the CDR3 is TGCGCCAGCAGCCAAGCGGAGGGTACTAACTATGGCTACACCTTC. Translated, it gives CASSQAEGTNYGYTF.

This clone was observed many times. This chain joins TRBV27 and TRBJ2-1, with TRBD2 as a possible D gene (5 bases). The germline V and J ends were trimmed by 6 bases and 6 bases, with 15 bases remaining between them. The germline CDR1 and CDR2 sequences are MNHEY and SMNVEV (reference sequence). This CDR3 has 14 residues. The CDR3: CASRPSAAANEQFF. CDR3 in DNA: TGTGCCAGCAGGCCTTCTGCAGCGGCCAATGAGCAGTTCTTC.

In nucleotides, the CDR3 is TGTGCCAGCAGCTCCCAGACTAGCGGGCTTTACAATGAGCAGTTCTTC. Translation: CASSSQTSGLYNEQFF. J is TRBJ2-1 and V is TRBV11-2, with TRBD2 identical over 10 bases. The CDR3 has 16 residues. The V segment lost 4 bases and the J segment 4 bases; nucleotides outside the gene matches: 7. Germline V gene sequence: CDR1 SGHAT, CDR2 FQNNGV. The full variable domain, completed using reference TRBV11-2 and TRBJ2-1, is EAGVAQSPRYKIIEKRQSVAFWCNPISGHATLYWYQQILGQGPKLLIQFQNNGVVDDSQLPKDRFSAERLKGVDSTLKIQPAKLEDSAVYLCASSSQTSGLYNEQFFGPGTRLTVL.

This clone was counted once. The rearrangement links TRBV3-1 (or the pseudogene TRBV3-2) to TRBJ1-1; D is perhaps TRBD1 (5 bases). The germline CDR1 and CDR2 sequences are LGHDT and YNNKEL (reference sequence). V dropped 2 bases and J dropped 1 base, with 5 bases sitting between them. There are 13 residues in the CDR3. This CDR3 reads CASSQTGNTEAFF. As DNA, the CDR3 is TGTGCCAGCAGCCAAACAGGGAACACTGAAGCTTTCTTT.

CDR3: CASSLASGATEAFF. In DNA, the CDR3 is TGTGCCAGCAGCTTAGCGTCAGGGGCTACTGAAGCTTTCTTT. V usage is TRBV11-1 and J usage is TRBJ1-1; D perhaps matches TRBD1 (6 bases). V was trimmed by 0 bases and J by 5 bases, leaving 10 bases between them. The CDR3 contains 14 residues. The V gene's germline CDR1 is SGHAT and CDR2 FQDESV (reference sequence).

V usage is TRBV27 and J usage is TRBJ1-3, with D possibly TRBD1 on 5 matching bases. The CDR3 contains 14 residues. Germline V gene sequence: CDR1 MNHEY, CDR2 SMNVEV (reference sequence). Trimming took off 2 bases at V and 4 bases at J, with 9 bases between the two ends. The CDR3 sequence is CASSLNHRGNTIYF. CDR3 DNA sequence: TGTGCCAGCAGTTTAAACCACAGGGGAAACACCATATATTTT.

The chain has TRBV9 and TRBJ1-1; D is unresolved. There are 14 residues in the CDR3. Germline CDR1 and CDR2: SGDLS and YYNGEE. The ends were cut back, 0 bases at V and 7 bases at J, with 13 bases in the middle. The CDR3 spells CASSVELWSGEAFF. Written as DNA, the CDR3 is TGTGCCAGCAGCGTAGAACTGTGGAGTGGTGAAGCTTTCTTT.

This clone was counted a single time. The rearrangement uses TRBV18 and TRBJ1-5, with D unclear. This CDR3 region has 12 residues. The germline V gene has CDR1 KGHSH and CDR2 LQKENI. Trimming shortened V by 6 bases and J by 0 bases, and 3 bases separated the two germline ends. The CDR3 reads CASSYSNQPQHF. The CDR3 bases are TGTGCCAGCTCCTATAGCAATCAGCCCCAGCATTTT.

This clone was found a few times. The chain is built from TRBV11-2 and TRBJ1-6, with 7 bases that match TRBD1. The germline V gene encodes CDR1 SGHAT and CDR2 FQNNGV. The CDR3 runs 13 residues. Germline trimming cut 2 bases from V and 9 bases from J; bases unmatched to any gene: 1. The DNA of the CDR3 is TGTGCCAGCAGCTTAACAGGGGTTTCACCCCTCCACTTT. Amino acid sequence: CASSLTGVSPLHF.

CDR3 in amino acids: CASSSRTSGGPFGYNEQFF. CDR3 in DNA: TGTGCCAGCAGTTCTAGGACTAGCGGGGGGCCTTTCGGCTACAATGAGCAGTTCTTC. The chain employs TRBV6-2 or TRBV6-3 and TRBJ2-1; TRBD2 matches at 14 bases. V lost 4 bases and J lost 3; bases outside the gene matches: 11. The CDR3 contains 19 residues. Germline CDR1 and CDR2: MNHEY and SVGEGT.